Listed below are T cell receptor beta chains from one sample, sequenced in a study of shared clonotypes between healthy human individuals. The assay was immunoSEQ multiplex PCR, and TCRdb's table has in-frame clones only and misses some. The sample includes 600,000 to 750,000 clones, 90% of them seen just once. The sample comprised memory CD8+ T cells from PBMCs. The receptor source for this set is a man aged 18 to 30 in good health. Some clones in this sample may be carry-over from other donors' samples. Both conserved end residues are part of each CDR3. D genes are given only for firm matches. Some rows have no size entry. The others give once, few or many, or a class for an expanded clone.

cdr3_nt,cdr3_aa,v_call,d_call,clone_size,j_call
TGTGCCAGCAGCTTATCAGCGGACAAAAGGCTTTCTGGGGCCAACGTCCTGACTTTC,CASSLSADKRLSGANVLTF,TRBV5-6,-,-,TRBJ2-6
TGTGCCAGCAGCCTAAGAGGGTCCGGGGAGCTGTTTTTT,CASSLRGSGELFF,TRBV7-9,-,few,TRBJ2-2
TGTGCCAGCAGTGAAAGGGACAGGGGTATTAGAGGCTACACCTTC,CASSERDRGIRGYTF,TRBV6-1,TRBD1,-,TRBJ1-2
TGCGCCAGCAGTGAGCCGGGACTAGCGGGAGGGGCTGAGCAGTTCTTC,CASSEPGLAGGAEQFF,TRBV10-2,TRBD2,-,TRBJ2-1
TGTGCCAGCAGCTTAGCCCGGGGACTCTCCTACGAGCAGTACTTC,CASSLARGLSYEQYF,TRBV7-2,-,-,TRBJ2-7
TGTGCCAGCAGCTTATTCGGTCCCGGCCAGGAGACCCAGTACTTC,CASSLFGPGQETQYF,TRBV7-9,-,-,TRBJ2-5
TGTGCCAGCAGCTTGGACGGCTCTAACTACGAGCAGTACTTC,CASSLDGSNYEQYF,TRBV5-6,-,-,TRBJ2-7
TGCGCCAGCAGCCAAGTGCCCAATAAGGTCCTAAGGCCCTACGAGCAGTACTTC,CASSQVPNKVLRPYEQYF,TRBV4-1,-,-,TRBJ2-7
TGTGCCAGCAGCTCGTCCGGGACAGGATCCCATAGCTATGGCTACACCTTC,CASSSSGTGSHSYGYTF,TRBV11-3,TRBD1,-,TRBJ1-2
TGTGCCAGCAGCTTAGGACCGACCTCCTACGAGCAGTACTTC,CASSLGPTSYEQYF,TRBV13,-,many,TRBJ2-7
TGTGCCAGCAGCTTCTTAGGGGCTAACACCGGGGAGCTGTTTTTT,CASSFLGANTGELFF,TRBV11-3,-,-,TRBJ2-2
TGCGCCAGCAGGAAAAGCAATCAGCCCCAGCATTTT,CASRKSNQPQHF,TRBV10-1,-,-,TRBJ1-5
TGCGCCAGCAGCCAAGTTCCAGGCACGCATACGCAGTATTTT,CASSQVPGTHTQYF,TRBV4-1,-,-,TRBJ2-3
TGTGCCAGCAGCTCCGAAGGGTCTCCTACATACACCGGGGAGCTGTTTTTT,CASSSEGSPTYTGELFF,TRBV7-9,-,-,TRBJ2-2
TGTGCCAGCGGAACCGGACGGGGGGGAACCTACGAGCAGTACTTC,CASGTGRGGTYEQYF,TRBV9,TRBD2,-,TRBJ2-7
TGTGCCAGTATTTTTGGGGCGGGAATGGCCGGGGAGCTGTTTTTT,CASIFGAGMAGELFF,TRBV19,-,-,TRBJ2-2
TGCAGCGTTGTAGTGGTGACCGGGGAGCTGTTTTTT,CSVVVVTGELFF,TRBV29-1,-,-,TRBJ2-2
TGTGCCACCAGCAGAGCGGGCCAAACTTGGGGCGGGGAGACCCAGTACTTC,CATSRAGQTWGGETQYF,TRBV15,-,-,TRBJ2-5
TGCGCCAGCAGCGGCGCGGTTGGCTACACCTTC,CASSGAVGYTF,TRBV10-1,-,-,TRBJ1-2
TGCGCCAGCAGCCAAGATTCAGCGGGAGTGTTAACCGGGGAGCTGTTTTTT,CASSQDSAGVLTGELFF,TRBV4-3,TRBD2,once,TRBJ2-2
TGTGCCACCAGCAGAGATAGGCGGGTTTTGGATACGCAGTATTTT,CATSRDRRVLDTQYF,TRBV15,-,-,TRBJ2-3
TGTGCCAGTAGTATGCCTCCGGGACAGGGGAGGGATACGCAGTATTTT,CASSMPPGQGRDTQYF,TRBV19,TRBD1,-,TRBJ2-3
TGCGCCAGCAGCCAAGGGGAACGGGGTTGGGAGGACACCGGGGAGCTGTTTTTT,CASSQGERGWEDTGELFF,TRBV4-3,-,-,TRBJ2-2
TGTGCCACCCAGCCGGGGGGGAACACTGAAGCTTTCTTT,CATQPGGNTEAFF,TRBV7-9,-,-,TRBJ1-1
TGCGCCAGCAGCCAAGGGTCGGGAAGACTCACAGATACGCAGTATTTT,CASSQGSGRLTDTQYF,TRBV4-3,-,-,TRBJ2-3
TGTGCCAGCAGTTTTGAGTTCCGATGGGACAGGGGACCCGAGCAGTACTTC,CASSFEFRWDRGPEQYF,TRBV28,TRBD1,-,TRBJ2-7
TGTGCCTGGAGTGTGGGCGAACCCTACGAGCAGTACTTC,CAWSVGEPYEQYF,TRBV30,-,-,TRBJ2-7
TGTGCCAGCAGCCGGGGACAGGGGGTCTCCTACGAGCAGTACTTC,CASSRGQGVSYEQYF,TRBV11-2,TRBD1,-,TRBJ2-7
TGTGCCAGCAGCCCGGGACTAGCGGGACCGCTTGAGCAGTTCTTC,CASSPGLAGPLEQFF,TRBV4-2,TRBD2,-,TRBJ2-1
TGTGCCAGCAGCCGATCCCCCCAATGGGGCGAGCAGTACTTC,CASSRSPQWGEQYF,TRBV5-4,-,-,TRBJ2-7
TGTGCCAGCAGCGCGGGGGGGACAGGGATATATTTT,CASSAGGTGIYF,TRBV9,TRBD1,-,TRBJ1-3
TGTGCCAGCAGCCAAGACAGGGGGCCAGATACGCAGTATTTT,CASSQDRGPDTQYF,TRBV7-9,TRBD1,few,TRBJ2-3
TGTGCCATCCTACGGGAGACCTACAATGAGCAGTTCTTC,CAILRETYNEQFF,TRBV6-1,-,-,TRBJ2-1
TGTGCCAGCGGTCAGGTCGAGGGCAATCAGCCCCAGCATTTT,CASGQVEGNQPQHF,TRBV2,-,-,TRBJ1-5
TGTGCCAGCAGCCCCCTAGGGGACACTGAAGCTTTCTTT,CASSPLGDTEAFF,TRBV11-1,-,-,TRBJ1-1
TGTGCCAGCAGATTAATGGTCTCACAGGGCGAAGGTGAGCAGTTCTTC,CASRLMVSQGEGEQFF,TRBV7-9,-,-,TRBJ2-1
TGTGCCATCAGTGAGTCTCGAGGTGTCGGCGCCTACTATGGCTACACCTTC,CAISESRGVGAYYGYTF,TRBV10-3,-,-,TRBJ1-2
TGTGCCTGCGGGGCCGCGGGAGGGCCGAGCAATGAGCAGTTCTTC,CACGAAGGPSNEQFF,TRBV30,TRBD2,-,TRBJ2-1
TGTGCCAGCAGCTTAGATCTTTGGGCGAAGCCGCTCTACGAGCAGTACTTC,CASSLDLWAKPLYEQYF,TRBV11-2,-,-,TRBJ2-7
TGTGCCAGCAGCTCTAGCAGCCGCGCAGGCAATGAGCAGTTCTTC,CASSSSSRAGNEQFF,TRBV7-9,-,-,TRBJ2-1
TGTGCCAGCAGCTTTAGCGGAGCGGGCACCGGGGAGCTGTTTTTT,CASSFSGAGTGELFF,TRBV7-2,-,-,TRBJ2-2
TGTGCCAGCAATGAACGACTTCCCTCCTACGAGCAGTACTTC,CASNERLPSYEQYF,TRBV6-1,-,-,TRBJ2-7
TGTGCCAGCAGCCCGCACCCGGGACAGAGCTCCTACGAGCAGTACTTC,CASSPHPGQSSYEQYF,TRBV7-6,TRBD1,-,TRBJ2-7